This T cell receptor beta chain appears in the sequencing data of a study of T cell responses to AZD1222 COVID-19 vaccine (dated by TCRdb to the early 2020s). Study-wide context: AZD1222 recipients with second doses at about 4 weeks or about 12 weeks were pooled, because spike-specific TCR depth and breadth did not differ between schedules. Trial participants were enrolled by age into 18-55, 56-69 and 70-plus year subgroups, with roughly 150, 30 and 60 TCR-sequenced participants respectively. A total of approximately 230 trial participants underwent TCR sequencing, of whom some 210 received two doses of AZD1222 and about 25 received two doses of the MenACWY control vaccine.

This specimen's time point label, interpreted: baseline before first vaccination. Vaccinee samples came from UK trials COV001 and COV002, including a single-blind randomized controlled phase 2/3 trial of AZD1222 (ChAdOx1 nCoV-19) in healthy adults. For TCRbeta chain sequencing, PBMC samples were collected from trial participants at day 0 and at day 28 after the second dose. Here is what the overall study found, with its caveats: Spike-specific TCR breadth and depth rose significantly after two AZD1222 doses compared with day 0 and with MenACWY recipients. Conclusions about previously exposed vaccinees are limited, since just five or six AZD1222 recipients were seropositive for SARS-CoV-2 at baseline. Most participants were white British and females outnumbered males, and the authors suggested that clonal diversity may have been underestimated. The 56-69-year group was small, and its depth increase did not reach significance, likely because of low power. Because no day 14 peak-response samples were available, the repertoires could be characterized only after the peak T cell response. Reportedly, close to half of the unique spike-specific TCRs recognized epitopes lying outside the regions that are mutated in the B.1.351 and B.1.1.7 variants. CD4 TCRs associated with the vaccine covered the entire spike protein, and the dominant responses were in regions 160-218 and 743-854.

Note on this clone: What this receptor recognizes is not known. No much larger clone is present one base from it, and per-base qualities are unavailable.

Including the terminal cysteine and phenylalanine, the CDR3 comprises 15 residues. Solely the CDR3 DNA is kept, with 45 bases framed from the first base. Between the V and J ends, shortened by 2 bases and 5 bases respectively, the junction contains 13 bases. The CDR3 regions of human TCRbeta chains were subjected to immunosequencing. The source study handled its data this way. Repertoire TCRs were checked for matches against a reference library of SARS-CoV-2-specific TCRs that had been generated using the MIRA antigen-specificity platform. Breadth was defined as the fraction of unique TCRs that were SARS-CoV-2-associated. Depth was defined as the fraction of total T cells that were SARS-CoV-2-associated. Using the MIRA data, each spike-specific TCR was mapped to the spike region that the TCR reacts to and placed in a CD4 or CD8 class. Log10-transformed breadth and depth values were compared by one-way ANOVA with Sidak's multiple comparisons tests. The source is immuneACCESS, and TCRdb retained only in-frame sequences with V and J called. Part of the clones is not carried over; for the studies checked, unresolved V genes explain less than half of this, and the remainder is unexplained. The V and J calls and clone size are taken from that table; D and trimming were inferred from the DNA. The sample table holds 65,000 to 80,000 clones, of which roughly 87% were seen once. Jointly, the top ten make up over 20% of the sample.

This TCR was recovered from an adult in good health. The V and J genes are TRBV23-1 and TRBJ1-5, with an unclear D gene assignment. TRBV23-1 is identified as an open reading frame with a role that is uncertain. Sample: peripheral blood, taken on day 0 of AZD1222 vaccination. The nucleotides are TGCGCCAGCAGTCAACGCGGACGGACTGATCAGCCCCAGCATTTT. It translates to CASSQRGRTDQPQHF.